The 9 T cell receptor beta chains listed next were all sequenced from one sample in a study of PD-1 blockade in classical Hodgkin lymphoma (dated by TCRdb to between 2020 and 2021). The intended sense of this specimen's time point label: cycle 1 day 1 (C1D1), immediately before nivolumab initiation. Every trial patient had relapsed after autologous stem cell transplantation, and cohorts A, B and C differed in prior brentuximab vedotin exposure. A Miltenyi CD4+ T cell isolation kit was used for magnetic negative selection to purify CD4+ T cells from thawed PBMCs. The library came from the immunoSEQ multiplex PCR assay. This immuneACCESS table, as held by TCRdb, lists in-frame sequences with V and J called but not all clones. Of the missing ones, under half trace to an unresolved V gene in checked studies; the others have no known cause. The sample table holds 17,000 or so clones, of which around four fifths were seen once. Jointly, the top ten make up 1% of the sample.

This material consisted of CD4+ T cells from blood, taken at baseline. These receptors were collected from a human donor with classical Hodgkin lymphoma.

This chain links TRBV9 with TRBJ2-3, with a weak D call TRBD1 (5 bases). Germline CDR1 SGDLS, CDR2 YYNGEE. The CDR3 runs to 17 residues. Trimming shortened V by 4 bases and J by 0 bases, and 18 bases separated the two germline ends. CDR3 in DNA: TGTGCCAGCAGCTCCCGACCGACAGACACTAGCACAGATACGCAGTATTTT. Its protein is CASSSRPTDTSTDTQYF.

The genes are TRBV28 and TRBJ2-5, with TRBD1 identical over 9 bases. The CDR3 is made up of 15 amino acids. Trimming removed 7 bases from V and 3 bases from J; junction bases left unmatched: 9. Per germline, CDR1 MDHEN and CDR2 SYDVKM. The CDR3 nucleotides are TGTGCCAGCACCAGGGACAGGGTGACGGAAGAGACCCAGTACTTC. Its translation is CASTRDRVTEETQYF.

The chain recombines TRBV6-5 with TRBJ2-5; D ambiguous. This CDR3 region has 14 residues. CDR1 and CDR2 (germline): MNHEY, SVGAGI. Trimming removed 0 bases at V and 5 bases at J, with 10 bases between. In DNA, the CDR3 is TGTGCCAGCAGTTACTCGGCTCTAGGGGAGACCCAGTACTTC. Its translation: CASSYSALGETQYF.

The V and J genes are TRBV7-3 and TRBJ2-1; perhaps D is TRBD1 or TRBD2 (6 bases each). Trimming removed 5 bases from V and 0 bases from J, with 11 bases in between. The CDR3 runs to 15 residues. Germline assignment: CDR1 SGHTA and CDR2 FQGTGA. CDR3 sequence (DNA): TGTGCCAGCAGCGTCGGGGGCAGCTCCTACAATGAGCAGTTCTTC. As protein: CASSVGGSSYNEQFF.

The rearrangement uses TRBV4-2 and TRBJ1-5, with unresolved D. Germline V gene data show CDR1 as LGHNA and CDR2 as YNFKEQ. V shed 0 bases and J shed 7 bases, with 7 bases lying between them. The CDR3 loop spans 13 amino acids. The CDR3 coding sequence is TGTGCCAGCAGCCAAGATGAGGGACAGCCCCAGCATTTT. Translation gives CASSQDEGQPQHF.

This chain joins TRBV6-1 and TRBJ2-7; the D is unclear. This CDR3 region has 14 residues. Germline V gene data show CDR1 as MNHNS and CDR2 as SASEGT. Trimming shortened V by 4 bases and J by 3 bases, and 13 bases separated the two germline ends. CDR3 protein: CASSASGFRYEQYF. CDR3 nucleotides: TGTGCCAGCAGTGCCTCCGGGTTCCGCTACGAGCAGTACTTC.

The chain is built from TRBV9 and TRBJ2-1, with 12 bases fitting TRBD2. The trim removed 0 bases at V and 8 bases at J, leaving 9 bases unmatched. The CDR3 extends over 17 amino acids. Germline lookup yields CDR1 SGDLS and CDR2 YYNGEE. This chain's CDR3 is CASSVDPLAGGLHEQFF. The CDR3 bases are TGTGCCAGCAGCGTAGACCCCCTAGCGGGAGGGTTGCATGAGCAGTTCTTC.

J is TRBJ1-3 and V is TRBV28; D not certain. V lost 3 bases and J lost 1, with 10 bases in between. Germline assignment: CDR1 MDHEN and CDR2 SYDVKM. The CDR3 contains 15 residues. The CDR3 DNA is TGTGCCAGCAGTTTCGGAACACGGTCTGGAAACACCATATATTTT. Protein product: CASSFGTRSGNTIYF. The variable domain in full, completed from reference TRBV28 and TRBJ1-3, reads DVKVTQSSRYLVKRTGEKVFLECVQDMDHENMFWYRQDPGLGLRLIYFSYDVKMKEKGDIPEGYSVSREKKERFSLILESASTNQTSMYLCASSFGTRSGNTIYFGEGSWLTVV.

The V gene is TRBV18, the J gene TRBJ1-4, with a tentative D call TRBD1 (6 bases). Trimming removed 2 bases at V and 7 bases at J, with 11 bases between. This CDR3 has 14 amino acids. From germline, CDR1 is KGHSH and CDR2 LQKENI. The CDR3 is CASSPARGPEKLFF. DNA of the CDR3: TGTGCCAGCTCACCAGCCAGGGGCCCTGAAAAACTGTTTTTT.